This T cell receptor beta chain was observed in a study of CD8 T cells in Susac syndrome. The germline CDR1 and CDR2 sequences are MGHDK and SYGVNS. This CDR3 comprises 12 residues. V lost 8 bases and J lost 3, with 10 bases in between. RNA, at about 0.5 to 1 ug, was reverse transcribed with random hexamers. TCRdb reprocessed the immunoSEQ multiplex PCR reads with MiXCR, giving one entry per CDR3 protein. The sample holds about 130,000 distinct CDR3 sequences; 90% to 95% are singletons and the top ten take 0.095% to 0.15%. Sequenced input: CD4+ T cells from PBMCs. This receptor was taken from a human donor with multiple sclerosis. This chain uses TRBV25-1 with TRBJ2-5; TRBD1 might be the D (7 bases). The CDR3 region has the DNA TGTGCCAGCGGGGGGACAGAAGAGACCCAGTACTTC. Translation: CASGGTEETQYF.